This T cell receptor (delta chain) emerged from a study of Vδ1+ human thymocytes. Whole-study findings and limits: Thymic TRG and TRD repertoires appeared highly polyclonal.

In the case of this clone: What it recognizes is unknown.

This CDR3 region has 22 residues. Germline V gene data show CDR1 as TSWWSYY and CDR2 as QGS. V dropped 6 bases and J dropped 0; count of bases not matched to a gene: 25. RNA was extracted from the cells and then reverse transcribed. Pooled V-gene forward primers with one constant-region reverse primer generated the CDR3 amplicons by multiplex PCR. TCRdb re-processed the multiplex PCR reads using CATT. This table has tens of thousands of delta-chain clones, around 15% appearing once. The chain recombines TRDV1 with TRDJ1, with 10 bases lining up with TRDD3. The TCR sequence derives from a boy under two years old who had congenital heart surgery. Sequencing input: Vdelta1+ gamma-delta thymocytes from the thymus. Documented subset: FACS-sorted CD3+ TCRalphabeta- TCRVdelta1+ TCRVdelta2- thymocytes. The CDR3 reads CALGPSRFTPRLGDQYTDKLIF. CDR3 bases: TGTGCTCTTGGACCTTCCCGATTTACTCCCAGACTGGGGGATCAGTACACCGATAAACTCATCTTT.